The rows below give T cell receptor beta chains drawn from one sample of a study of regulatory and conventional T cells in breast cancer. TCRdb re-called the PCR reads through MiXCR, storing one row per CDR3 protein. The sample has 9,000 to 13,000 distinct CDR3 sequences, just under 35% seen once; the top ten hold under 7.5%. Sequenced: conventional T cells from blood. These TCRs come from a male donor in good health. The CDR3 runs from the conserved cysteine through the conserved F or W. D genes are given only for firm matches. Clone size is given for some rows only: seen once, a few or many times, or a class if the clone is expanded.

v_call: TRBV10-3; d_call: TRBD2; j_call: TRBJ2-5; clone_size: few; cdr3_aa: CAISGTGGGETQYF; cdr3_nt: TGTGCCATCAGTGGGACCGGCGGGGGGGAGACCCAGTACTTC
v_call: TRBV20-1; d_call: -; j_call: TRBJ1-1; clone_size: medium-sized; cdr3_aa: CSATLLQGIGTEAFF; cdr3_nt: TGCAGTGCTACCCTTTTACAGGGAATCGGCACTGAAGCTTTCTTT
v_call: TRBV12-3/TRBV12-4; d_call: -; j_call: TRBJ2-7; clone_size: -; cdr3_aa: CASSLGNSAYEQYF; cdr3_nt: TGTGCCAGCAGTTTAGGCAATTCGGCCTACGAGCAGTACTTC
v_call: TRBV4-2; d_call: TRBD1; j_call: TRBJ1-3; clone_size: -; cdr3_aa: CASTPRQGENTIYF; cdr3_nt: TGTGCCAGCACCCCTCGACAGGGGGAAAACACCATATATTTT
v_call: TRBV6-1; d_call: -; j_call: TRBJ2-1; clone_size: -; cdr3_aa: CASSRLRFSYNEQFF; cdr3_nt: TGTGCCAGCAGTCGTTTGAGGTTCTCCTACAATGAGCAGTTCTTC
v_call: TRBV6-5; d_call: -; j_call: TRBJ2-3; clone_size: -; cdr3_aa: CASSAGTGTDTRYF; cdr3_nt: TGTGCCAGCAGCGCGGGGACTGGCACAGATACGCGGTATTTT
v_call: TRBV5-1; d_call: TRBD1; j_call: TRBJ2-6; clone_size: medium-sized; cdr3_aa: CASSPRGTELNPGANVLTF; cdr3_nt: TGCGCCAGCAGCCCGAGGGGGACAGAACTGAACCCTGGGGCCAACGTCCTGACTTTC
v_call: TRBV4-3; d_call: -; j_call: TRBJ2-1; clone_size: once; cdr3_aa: CASNQAPSGTLKGNEQFF; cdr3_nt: TGCGCCAGCAACCAAGCCCCTTCCGGGACTCTTAAAGGCAATGAGCAGTTCTTC
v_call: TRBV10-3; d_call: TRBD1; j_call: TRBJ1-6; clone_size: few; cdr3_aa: CAISESGQGSTPLHF; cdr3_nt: TGTGCCATCAGTGAGTCGGGACAGGGTTCGACACCCCTCCACTTT
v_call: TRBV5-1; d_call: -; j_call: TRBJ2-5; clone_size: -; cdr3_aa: CASSFNIVGETQYF; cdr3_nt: TGCGCCAGCAGCTTCAACATCGTGGGGGAGACCCAGTACTTC
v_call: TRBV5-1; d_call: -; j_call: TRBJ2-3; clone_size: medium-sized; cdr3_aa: CASSLARGDSTQYF; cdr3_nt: TGCGCCAGCAGCTTGGCCAGGGGGGACAGTACGCAGTATTTT
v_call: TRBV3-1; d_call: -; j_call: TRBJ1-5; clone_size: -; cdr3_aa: CASSQDTGWGQPQHF; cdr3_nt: TGTGCCAGCAGCCAAGATACAGGTTGGGGTCAGCCCCAGCATTTT
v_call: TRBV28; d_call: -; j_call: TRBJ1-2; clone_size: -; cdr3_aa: CASSRGAGGYGYTF; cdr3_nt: TGTGCCAGCAGCCGGGGGGCTGGGGGCTATGGCTACACCTTC
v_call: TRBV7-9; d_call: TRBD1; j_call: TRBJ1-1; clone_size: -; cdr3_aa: CASSFSSGGWTKAFF; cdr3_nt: TGTGCCAGCAGTTTTTCCTCAGGGGGATGGACTAAAGCTTTCTTT
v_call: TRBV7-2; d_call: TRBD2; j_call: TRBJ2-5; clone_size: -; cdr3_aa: CASTPSSGGRSTQYF; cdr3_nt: TGTGCCAGCACCCCTTCCTCGGGGGGGCGGTCGACCCAGTACTTC
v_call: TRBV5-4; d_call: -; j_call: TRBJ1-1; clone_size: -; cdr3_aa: CASSLAPRQMNTEAFF; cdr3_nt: TGTGCCAGCAGCTTGGCCCCTAGACAGATGAACACTGAAGCTTTCTTT
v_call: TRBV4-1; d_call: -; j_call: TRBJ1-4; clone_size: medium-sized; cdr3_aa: CASSQDPQGSNEKLFF; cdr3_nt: TGCGCCAGCAGCCAAGACCCGCAGGGGTCGAACGAAAAACTGTTTTTT
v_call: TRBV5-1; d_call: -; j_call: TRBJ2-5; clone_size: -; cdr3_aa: CASSLDVGETQYF; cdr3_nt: TGCGCCAGCAGCTTGGATGTTGGGGAGACCCAGTACTTC
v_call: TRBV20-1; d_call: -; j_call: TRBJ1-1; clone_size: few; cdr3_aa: CSAIAGANTEAFF; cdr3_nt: TGCAGTGCTATTGCGGGGGCGAACACTGAAGCTTTCTTT
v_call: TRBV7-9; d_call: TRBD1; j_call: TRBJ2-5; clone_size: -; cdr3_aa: CASSQTGLETQCF; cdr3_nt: TGTGCTAGCAGCCAGACAGGGTTGGAGACCCAGTGCTTC
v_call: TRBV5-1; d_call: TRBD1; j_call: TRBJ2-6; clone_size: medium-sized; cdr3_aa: CASSSVPTGEAGANVLTF; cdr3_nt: TGCGCCAGCAGCTCCGTCCCAACAGGGGAAGCTGGGGCCAACGTCCTGACTTTC
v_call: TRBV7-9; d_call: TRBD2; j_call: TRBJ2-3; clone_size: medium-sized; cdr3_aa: CASKSRLAKTDTQYF; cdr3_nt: TGTGCCAGCAAATCCAGACTAGCGAAGACAGATACGCAGTATTTT
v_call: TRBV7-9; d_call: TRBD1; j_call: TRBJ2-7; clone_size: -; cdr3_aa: CASSYGTVSSYEQYF; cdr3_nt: TGTGCCAGCAGCTATGGGACAGTCAGCTCCTACGAGCAGTACTTC
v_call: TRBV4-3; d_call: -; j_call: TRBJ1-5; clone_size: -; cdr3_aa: CASSQEPLDRPQHF; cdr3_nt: TGCGCCAGCAGCCAAGAGCCACTGGATCGCCCCCAGCATTTT
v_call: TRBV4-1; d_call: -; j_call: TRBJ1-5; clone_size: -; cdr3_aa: CASSQGRGGASQPQRF; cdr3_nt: TGCGCCAGCAGCCAAGGGCGGGGGGGCGCGAGTCAGCCCCAGCGTTTT
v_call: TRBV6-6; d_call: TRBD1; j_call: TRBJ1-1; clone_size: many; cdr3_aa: CASSSSDRAATEAFF; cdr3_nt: TGTGCCAGCAGTTCCTCCGACAGGGCGGCCACTGAAGCTTTCTTT
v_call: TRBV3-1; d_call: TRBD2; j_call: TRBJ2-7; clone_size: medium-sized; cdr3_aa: CASSRTSGYEQYF; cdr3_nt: TGTGCCAGCAGTCGGACTAGCGGTTACGAGCAGTACTTC
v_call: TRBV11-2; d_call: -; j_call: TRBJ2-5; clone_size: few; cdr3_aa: CASSHEGVISRTQYF; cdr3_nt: TGTGCCAGCAGCCACGAAGGGGTGATATCGCGGACCCAGTACTTC
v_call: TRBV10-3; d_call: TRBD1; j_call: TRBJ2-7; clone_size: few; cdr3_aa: CAISTTGAAYEQYF; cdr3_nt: TGTGCCATCAGTACGACAGGGGCCGCCTACGAGCAGTACTTC
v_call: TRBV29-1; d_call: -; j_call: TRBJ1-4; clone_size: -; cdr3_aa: CSVGPLLGEKLFF; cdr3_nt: TGCAGCGTTGGGCCGCTCCTTGGAGAAAAACTGTTTTTT
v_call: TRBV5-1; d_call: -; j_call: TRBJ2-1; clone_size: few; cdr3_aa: CASRDLNEQFF; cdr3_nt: TGCGCCAGCAGGGACTTGAATGAGCAGTTCTTC
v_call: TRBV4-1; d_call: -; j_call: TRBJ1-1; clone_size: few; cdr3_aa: CASSQGRALNTEAFF; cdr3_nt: TGCGCCAGCAGCCAGGGGAGGGCGCTGAACACTGAAGCTTTCTTT
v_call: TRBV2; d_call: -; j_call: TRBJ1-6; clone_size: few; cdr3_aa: CASSPSSGLSPLHF; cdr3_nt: TGTGCCAGCAGTCCGAGTTCCGGGCTTTCACCCCTCCACTTT
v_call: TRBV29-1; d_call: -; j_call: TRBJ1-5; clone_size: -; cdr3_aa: CSIQQGGNQPQHF; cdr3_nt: TGCAGCATTCAACAGGGTGGGAATCAGCCCCAGCATTTT
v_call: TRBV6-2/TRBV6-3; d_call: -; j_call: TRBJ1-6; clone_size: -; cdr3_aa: CAAGAGGSSYNSPLHF; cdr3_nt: TGTGCCGCCGGCGCTGGGGGGAGCTCCTATAATTCACCCCTCCACTTT
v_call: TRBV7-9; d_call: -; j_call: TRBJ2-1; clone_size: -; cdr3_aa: CASSSTGRNNEQFF; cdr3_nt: TGTGCCAGCAGCTCCACGGGACGGAACAATGAGCAGTTCTTC
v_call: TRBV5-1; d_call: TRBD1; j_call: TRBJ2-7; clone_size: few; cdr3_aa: CASSSQGVPYEQYF; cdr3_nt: TGCGCCAGCAGCTCACAGGGGGTCCCCTACGAGCAGTACTTC
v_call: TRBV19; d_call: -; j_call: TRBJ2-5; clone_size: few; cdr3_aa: CASSIRGAARHQETQYF; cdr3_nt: TGTGCCAGTAGTATTAGAGGGGCAGCGCGACACCAAGAGACCCAGTACTTC
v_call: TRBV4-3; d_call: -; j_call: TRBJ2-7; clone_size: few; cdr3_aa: CASSQVTPPAEQYF; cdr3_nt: TGTGCCAGCAGCCAAGTAACCCCTCCGGCGGAGCAGTACTTC
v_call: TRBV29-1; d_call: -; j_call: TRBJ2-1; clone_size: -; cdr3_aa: CSVARDNNEQFF; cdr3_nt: TGCAGCGTTGCAAGGGATAACAATGAGCAGTTCTTC
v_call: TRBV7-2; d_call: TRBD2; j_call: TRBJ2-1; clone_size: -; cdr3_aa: CASSWLAGGRIRFNEQFF; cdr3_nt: TGTGCCAGCAGCTGGCTAGCGGGGGGGCGAATTCGCTTCAATGAGCAGTTCTTC
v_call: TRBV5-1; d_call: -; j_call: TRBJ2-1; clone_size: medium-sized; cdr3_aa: CASNLEGTGYNEQFF; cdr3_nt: TGCGCCAGCAACCTCGAAGGGACGGGGTACAATGAGCAGTTCTTC
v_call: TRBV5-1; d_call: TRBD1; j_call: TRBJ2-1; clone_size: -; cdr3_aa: CASSAGQGTYNEQFF; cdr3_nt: TGCGCCAGCAGCGCGGGACAGGGAACTTACAATGAGCAGTTCTTC
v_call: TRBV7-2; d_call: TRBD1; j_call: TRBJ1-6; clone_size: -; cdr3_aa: CASSLGGPGTGGLANSPLHF; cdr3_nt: TGTGCCAGCAGCTTAGGAGGCCCCGGGACAGGGGGTTTAGCTAATTCACCCCTCCACTTT
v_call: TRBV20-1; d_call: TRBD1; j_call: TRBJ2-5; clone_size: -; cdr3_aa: CSARAPGQGKETQYF; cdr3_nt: TGCAGTGCTAGAGCCCCGGGACAGGGGAAAGAGACCCAGTACTTC
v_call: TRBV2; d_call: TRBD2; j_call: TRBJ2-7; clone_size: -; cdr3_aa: CASTPTSGGAYEQYF; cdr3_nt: TGTGCCAGCACCCCGACTAGCGGGGGGGCCTACGAGCAGTACTTC
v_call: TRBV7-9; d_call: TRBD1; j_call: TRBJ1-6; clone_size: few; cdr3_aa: CASTDRENSPLHF; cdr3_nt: TGTGCCAGCACCGACAGGGAGAATTCACCCCTCCACTTT
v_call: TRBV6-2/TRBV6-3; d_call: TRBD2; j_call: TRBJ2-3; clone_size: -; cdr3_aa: CASSYMGLAGRTDTQYF; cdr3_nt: TGTGCCAGCAGTTACATGGGACTAGCGGGCCGCACAGATACGCAGTATTTT
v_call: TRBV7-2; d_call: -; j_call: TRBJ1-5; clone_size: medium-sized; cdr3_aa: CASSKDSNQPQHF; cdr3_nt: TGTGCCAGCAGCAAGGACAGCAATCAGCCCCAGCATTTT
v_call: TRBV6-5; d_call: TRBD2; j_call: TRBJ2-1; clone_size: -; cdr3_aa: CASSRGVEQFF; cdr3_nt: TGTGCTAGCAGTCGGGGGGTAGAGCAGTTCTTC
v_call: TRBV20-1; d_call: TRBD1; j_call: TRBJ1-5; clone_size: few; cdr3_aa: CSARDNLRGGKGTQHF; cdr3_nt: TGCAGTGCTAGAGATAACCTCAGGGGGGGGAAAGGGACCCAGCATTTT